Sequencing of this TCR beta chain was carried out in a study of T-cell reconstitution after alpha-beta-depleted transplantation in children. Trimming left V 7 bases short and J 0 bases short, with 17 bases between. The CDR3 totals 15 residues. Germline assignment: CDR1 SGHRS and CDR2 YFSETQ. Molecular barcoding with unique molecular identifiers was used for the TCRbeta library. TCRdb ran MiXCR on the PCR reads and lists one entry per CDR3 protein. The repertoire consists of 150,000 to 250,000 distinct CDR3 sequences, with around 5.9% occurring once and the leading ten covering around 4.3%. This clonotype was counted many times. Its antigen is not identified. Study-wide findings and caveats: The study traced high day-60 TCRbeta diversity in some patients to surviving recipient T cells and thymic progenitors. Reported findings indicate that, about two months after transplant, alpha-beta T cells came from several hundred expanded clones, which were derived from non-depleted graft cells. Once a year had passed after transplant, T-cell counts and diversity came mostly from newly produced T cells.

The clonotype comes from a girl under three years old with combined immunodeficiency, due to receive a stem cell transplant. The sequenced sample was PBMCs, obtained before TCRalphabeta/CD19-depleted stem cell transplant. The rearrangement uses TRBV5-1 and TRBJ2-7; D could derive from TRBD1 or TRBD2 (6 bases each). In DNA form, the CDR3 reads TGCGCCAGCGCGGAGGGCACGGACAGCTCCTACGAGCAGTACTTC. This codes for CASAEGTDSSYEQYF.